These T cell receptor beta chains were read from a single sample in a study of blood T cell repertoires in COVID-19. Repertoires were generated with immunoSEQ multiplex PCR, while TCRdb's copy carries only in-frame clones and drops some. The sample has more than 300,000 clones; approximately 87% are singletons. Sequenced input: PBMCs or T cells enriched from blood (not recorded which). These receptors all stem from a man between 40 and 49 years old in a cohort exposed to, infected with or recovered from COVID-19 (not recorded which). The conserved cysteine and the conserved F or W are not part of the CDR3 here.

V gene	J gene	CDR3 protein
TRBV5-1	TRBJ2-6	ASSILPGQALSGANVLT
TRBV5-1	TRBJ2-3	ASSSLPVSTDTQY
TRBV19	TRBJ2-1	ASSTRDRFSDEQF
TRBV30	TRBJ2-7	AWSGAGAGYEQY
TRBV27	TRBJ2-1	ASALSDYNEQF
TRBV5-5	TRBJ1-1	ASSQAQDEAF
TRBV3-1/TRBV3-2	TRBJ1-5	ASSHRGSNQPQH
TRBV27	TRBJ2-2	ASSLGTNSANTGELF
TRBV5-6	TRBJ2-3	ASSLAGLHSDTQY
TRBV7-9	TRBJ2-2	ASSPRRGSGELF
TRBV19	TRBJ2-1	ASSSTLAGGTYNEQF
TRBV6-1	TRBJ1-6	ASSEYGRGSDSPLH
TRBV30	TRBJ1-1	AWRKQDSWVNTEAF
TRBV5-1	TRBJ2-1	ASSSTQTGEQF
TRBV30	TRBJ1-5	AWSVNGRGQGQPQH
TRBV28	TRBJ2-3	ASSPGTSGRLTTDTQY
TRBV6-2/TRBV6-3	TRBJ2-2	ASSTGLAGLGGAGELF
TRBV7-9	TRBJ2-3	ASSFGSSDTQY
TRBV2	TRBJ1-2	ARSLRRQGHYGYT
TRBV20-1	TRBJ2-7	SASGGLAGPYEQY
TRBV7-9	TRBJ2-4	ASSLEISKNIQY
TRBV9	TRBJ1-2	ASSADRSGYGYT
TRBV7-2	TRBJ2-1	ASSLAAGVGLHEQF
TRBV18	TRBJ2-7	ASSPGQGNEQY
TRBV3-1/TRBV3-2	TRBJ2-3	ASSQAGGDTQY
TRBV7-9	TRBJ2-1	ASSLAGSGVGNEQF
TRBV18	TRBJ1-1	ASSATGSSTEAF
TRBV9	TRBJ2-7	ASSVGFSAGGEQY
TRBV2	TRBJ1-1	ASSGQIIKNTEAF
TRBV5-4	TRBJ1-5	ASSSSGQPQH
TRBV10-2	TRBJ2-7	ASSGNGGPYEQY
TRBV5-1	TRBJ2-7	ASSLGGAPLSYEQY
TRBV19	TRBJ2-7	ASSIVEGEYEQY
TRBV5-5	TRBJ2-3	ASSSPAERGGQY
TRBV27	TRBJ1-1	ASSLAGGARNTEAF
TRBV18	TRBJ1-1	ASSPWTGVMNTEAF
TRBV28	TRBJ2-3	ASSRRETDTQY
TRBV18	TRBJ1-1	ASSPPEGGSVEAF
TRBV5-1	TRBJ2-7	ASSYGGLSYEQY
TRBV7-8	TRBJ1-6	ASSLATGGFSPLH
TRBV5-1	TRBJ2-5	ASGELKTQY
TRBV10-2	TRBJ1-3	ASSEADNSGNTIY
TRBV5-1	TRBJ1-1	ASSLGQGSREAF
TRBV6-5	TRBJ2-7	ASSSGGFEQY
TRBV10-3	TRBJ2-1	AISESGGASTLYNEQF
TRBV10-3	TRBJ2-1	ATGLAGDSYNEQF
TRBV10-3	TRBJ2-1	AISALAGEFSNEQF
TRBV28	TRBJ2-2	ASSPGHPGTGELF
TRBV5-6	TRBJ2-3	ASSLGAGTDTQY
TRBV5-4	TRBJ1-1	ASSLGGGGVDTEAF